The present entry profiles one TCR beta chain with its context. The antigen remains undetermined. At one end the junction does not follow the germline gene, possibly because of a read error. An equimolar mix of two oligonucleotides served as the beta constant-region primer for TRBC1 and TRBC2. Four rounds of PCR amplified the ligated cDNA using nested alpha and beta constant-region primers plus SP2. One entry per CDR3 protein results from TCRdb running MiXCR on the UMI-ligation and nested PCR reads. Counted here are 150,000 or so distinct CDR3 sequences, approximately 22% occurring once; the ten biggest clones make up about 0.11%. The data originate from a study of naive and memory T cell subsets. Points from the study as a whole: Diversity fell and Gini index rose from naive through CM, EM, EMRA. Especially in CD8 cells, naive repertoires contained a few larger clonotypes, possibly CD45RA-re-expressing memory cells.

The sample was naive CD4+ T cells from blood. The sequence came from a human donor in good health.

The CDR3 coding sequence is TGTGCCACCAGTGACCGAACAAGACCCTTC. It specifies CATSDRTRPF. The V and J genes are TRBV24-1 and TRBJ1-2, with no clear D. From germline, CDR1 is KGHDR and CDR2 SFDVKD. The CDR3 length is 10 residues.